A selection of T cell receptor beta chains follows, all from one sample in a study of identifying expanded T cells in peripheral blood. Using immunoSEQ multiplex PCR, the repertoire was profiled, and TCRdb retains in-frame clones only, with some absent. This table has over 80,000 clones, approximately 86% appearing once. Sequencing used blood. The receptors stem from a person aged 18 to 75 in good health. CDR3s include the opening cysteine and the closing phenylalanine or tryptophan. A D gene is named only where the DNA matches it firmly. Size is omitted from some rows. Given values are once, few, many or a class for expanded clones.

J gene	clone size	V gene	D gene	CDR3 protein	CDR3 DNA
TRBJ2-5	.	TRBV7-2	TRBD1	CASSLQQGATETQYF	TGTGCCAGCAGCTTACAACAGGGGGCGACGGAGACCCAGTACTTC
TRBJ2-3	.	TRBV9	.	CASGRRDTDTQYF	TGTGCCAGCGGTAGGAGGGACACAGATACGCAGTATTTT
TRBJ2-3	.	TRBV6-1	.	CASRPRGRTDTQYF	TGTGCCAGCAGACCCAGGGGTCGCACAGATACGCAGTATTTT
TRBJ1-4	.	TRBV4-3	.	CASSQDRATLGEKLFF	TGCGCCAGCAGCCAAGACCGGGCTACCTTAGGAGAAAAACTGTTTTTT
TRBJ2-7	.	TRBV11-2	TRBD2	CASSFQLAGSDEQYF	TGTGCCAGCAGCTTTCAACTAGCGGGGTCTGACGAGCAGTACTTC
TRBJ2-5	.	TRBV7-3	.	CASSLTPSLSSVQETQYF	TGTGCCAGCAGCTTAACCCCCTCGCTGTCTAGCGTACAAGAGACCCAGTACTTC
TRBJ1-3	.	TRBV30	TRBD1	CAYHRGSSGNTIYF	TGTGCCTATCACAGGGGATCTAGTGGAAACACCATATATTTT
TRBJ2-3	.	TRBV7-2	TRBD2	CASSLEGTSGGSTDTQYF	TGTGCCAGCAGCTTAGAGGGAACTAGCGGGGGTAGCACAGATACGCAGTATTTT
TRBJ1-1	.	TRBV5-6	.	CASTLGFGTEAFF	TGTGCCAGCACCCTTGGGTTCGGCACTGAAGCTTTCTTT
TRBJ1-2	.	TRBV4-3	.	CASSQLQGYGYTF	TGCGCCAGCAGCCAACTCCAGGGCTATGGCTACACCTTC
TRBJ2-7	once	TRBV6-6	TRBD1	CASTSPGQGFDEQYF	TGTGCCAGCACTTCACCGGGACAGGGTTTTGACGAGCAGTACTTC
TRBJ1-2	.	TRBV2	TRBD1	CASSEGQLNYGYTF	TGTGCCAGCAGTGAGGGACAGCTTAACTATGGCTACACCTTC
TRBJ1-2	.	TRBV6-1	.	CASRAYGYTF	TGTGCCAGCAGAGCCTATGGCTACACCTTC
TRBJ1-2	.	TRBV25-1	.	CASMRGNYGYTF	TGTGCCAGCATGAGGGGCAACTATGGCTACACCTTC
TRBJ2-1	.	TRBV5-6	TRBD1	CASSLAPGQGYNEQFF	TGTGCCAGCAGCTTGGCTCCGGGACAGGGATACAATGAGCAGTTCTTC
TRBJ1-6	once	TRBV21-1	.	CASSKSPGQLWSPLHF	TGTGCCAGCAGCAAATCCCCGGGACAGTTATGGTCACCCCTCCACTTT
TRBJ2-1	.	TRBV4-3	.	CASSQDRLRNEQFF	TGCGCCAGCAGCCAAGATAGGTTGAGGAATGAGCAGTTCTTC
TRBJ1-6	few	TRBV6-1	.	CASSDRGINSPLHF	TGTGCCAGCAGTGACAGGGGCATTAATTCACCCCTCCACTTT
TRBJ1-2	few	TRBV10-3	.	CAISEDRVNYGYTF	TGTGCCATCAGTGAGGACAGAGTTAACTATGGCTACACCTTC
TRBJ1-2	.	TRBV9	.	CASSPGRGRLNYGYTF	TGTGCCAGCAGCCCGGGCCGAGGCAGACTAAACTATGGCTACACCTTC
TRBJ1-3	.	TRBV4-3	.	CASSQAIRDTIYF	TGCGCCAGCAGCCAAGCGATCAGGGACACCATATATTTT
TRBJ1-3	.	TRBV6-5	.	CASTDDRSSGNTIYF	TGTGCCAGCACCGACGACCGAAGCTCTGGAAACACCATATATTTT
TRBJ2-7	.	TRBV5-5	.	CASSLVGADYEQYF	TGTGCCAGCAGCTTGGTGGGGGCTGACTACGAGCAGTACTTC